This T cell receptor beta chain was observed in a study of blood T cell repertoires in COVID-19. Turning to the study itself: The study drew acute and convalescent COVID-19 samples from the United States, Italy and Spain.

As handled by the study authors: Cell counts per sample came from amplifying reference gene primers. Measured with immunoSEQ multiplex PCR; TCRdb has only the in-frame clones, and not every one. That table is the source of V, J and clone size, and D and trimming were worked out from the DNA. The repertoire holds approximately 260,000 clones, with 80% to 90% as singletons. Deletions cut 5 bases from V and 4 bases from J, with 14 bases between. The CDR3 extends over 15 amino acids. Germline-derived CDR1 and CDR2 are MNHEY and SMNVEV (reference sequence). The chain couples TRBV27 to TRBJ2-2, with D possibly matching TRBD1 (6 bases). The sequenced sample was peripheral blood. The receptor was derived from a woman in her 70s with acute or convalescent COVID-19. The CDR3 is CASSRNTGFTGELFF. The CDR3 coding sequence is TGTGCCAGCAGTCGAAATACAGGGTTCACCGGGGAGCTGTTTTTT.